This T cell receptor (beta chain) was documented in a study of cytomegalovirus exposure and HLA in healthy donors. Overall study context: Previous work identified 117 million unique TCR beta sequences from 150 million to 200 million T cells.

This clone showed up just once. Its antigen is not identified. Whole-study findings and limits: Most CMV-associated TCR beta chains appeared HLA-restricted in a later analysis.

The PCR used 60 Vbeta and 13 Jbeta primers. TCRdb's copy holds only in-frame clones and misses some; the assay was immunoSEQ multiplex PCR. The sample records roughly 93,000 clones, over 65% being singletons. The receptor comes from a male donor in good health and CMV-seronegative. Sequenced input: PBMCs.

CDR3 sequence (DNA): TGTGCCAGCAGCTCCGGACAGGGGGATGAAAAACTGTTTTTT. It encodes CASSSGQGDEKLFF. The J gene is TRBJ1-4, the V gene TRBV7-9, with TRBD1 matching 10 bases. V lost 4 bases, J lost 6 bases, and 2 bases stayed unmatched. CDR3 length: 14 residues. The germline V gene encodes CDR1 SEHNR and CDR2 FQNEAQ (reference sequence).